These 16 T cell receptor beta chains came from one sample sequenced in a study of yellow fever vaccine responses in identical twins (dated by TCRdb to 2017 to 2018). The library was built by means of RT-PCR. Sequencing instrument: Illumina HiSeq 2500. Using fastp at Q25 and MiXCR, TCRdb reprocessed the public reads and kept productive beta chains. Each CDR3 protein gets just one entry, which takes the most common genes and DNA from the rows behind it. The sample includes about 20,000 distinct CDR3 sequences, with roughly three quarters observed a single time. Roughly 2.7% of the sample is taken by the ten largest. The material was T cells from blood (PBMCs), unsorted or a sorted subset (not recorded which), obtained before or after yellow fever vaccination (not recorded which). The receptors here all came from a young woman who received the yellow fever vaccine. Donor details come from another sample of the same person, matched by shared clones.

This rearrangement joins TRBV18 to TRBJ2-2; TRBD1 is a possible D gene (5 bases). Germline V gene sequence: CDR1 KGHSH, CDR2 LQKENI. V was trimmed by 3 bases and J by 3 bases, leaving 11 bases between them. The CDR3 totals 15 residues. CDR3 sequence reads: CASSPGRVDTGELFF. CDR3 DNA: TGTGCCAGCTCACCGGGCAGGGTTGACACCGGGGAGCTGTTTTTT. Together with reference TRBV18 and TRBJ2-2, the CDR3 gives the full variable domain: NAGVMQNPRHLVRRRGQEARLRCSPMKGHSHVYWYRQLPEEGLKFMVYLQKENIIDESGMPKERFSAEFPKEGPSILRIQQVVRGDSAAYFCASSPGRVDTGELFFGEGSRLTVL.

The V and J genes are TRBV12-3 or TRBV12-4 and TRBJ2-2; a possible D gene is TRBD1 (6 bases). Between the trimmed V and J ends, which lost 11 bases and 0 bases, there was a span of 13 bases. CDR3 length: 14 residues. The CDR3 is CAGKGQANTGELFF. The CDR3 nucleotides read TGTGCCGGCAAGGGACAAGCGAACACCGGGGAGCTGTTTTTT.

The chain has TRBV6-4 and TRBJ1-2, with TRBD1 matching 7 bases. J gave up 0 bases and V 1 base, and 2 bases lay outside the gene matches. Germline V gene sequence: CDR1 MRHNA, CDR2 SNTAGT. The CDR3 is made up of 15 amino acids. The CDR3: CASSDWTGPNYGYTF. The DNA for the CDR3 is TGTGCCAGCAGTGACTGGACAGGACCTAACTATGGCTACACCTTC.

The V and J genes are TRBV5-1 and TRBJ2-2, with TRBD2 as a possible D gene (6 bases). Germline-derived CDR1 and CDR2 are SGHRS and YFSETQ. The CDR3 covers 15 residues. V gave up 1 base and J gave up 6 bases, with 13 bases separating them. The CDR3: CASSLSRGSAGELFF. The DNA of the CDR3 is TGCGCCAGCAGCTTGTCACGGGGGTCCGCCGGGGAGCTGTTTTTT.

The chain's CDR3 is CASSNGVRSQFF. CDR3 bases: TGTGCCAGCAGCAATGGGGTCCGATCACAGTTCTTC. The V call is TRBV21-1, the J call TRBJ2-1. TRBV21-1 has pseudogene status. CDR3 length: 12 amino acids.

This clonotype has more than one count but fewer than ten. The chain is built from TRBV24-1 and TRBJ2-3; possible D gene TRBD2, 6 bases. Trimming pared 9 bases from V and 4 bases from J, leaving 19 bases between. This CDR3 has 15 residues. Germline V gene lookup returns CDR1 KGHDR and CDR2 SFDVKD. In DNA, the CDR3 is TGTGCCACCGGAGGGATCGGGTTCGCGGCAGATACGCAGTATTTT. It specifies CATGGIGFAADTQYF.

J is TRBJ2-1 and V is TRBV18; 10 nucleotides agree with TRBD2. V dropped 6 bases and J dropped 8; count of bases not matched to a gene: 10. The CDR3 has 15 residues. Per germline, CDR1 KGHSH and CDR2 LQKENI. CDR3 residues: CASSPIVAGGYEQFF. The CDR3 DNA reads TGTGCCAGCTCCCCGATAGTAGCGGGAGGATATGAGCAGTTCTTC.

The chain carries TRBV12-3 or TRBV12-4 and TRBJ1-6; TRBD1 aligns across 7 bases. This CDR3 spans 14 amino acids. V was clipped by 5 bases and J by 9 bases; unmatched bases: 7. This CDR3 reads CASSQTSGGSPLHF. The DNA of the CDR3 is TGTGCCAGCAGTCAAACTTCAGGGGGTTCACCCCTCCACTTT.

The chain couples TRBV10-3 to TRBJ2-7, with 14 nucleotides matching TRBD2. With V trimmed by 4 bases and J by 5 bases, 7 bases remained unmatched. Germline CDR1 reads ENHRY; CDR2 reads SYGVKD. The CDR3 covers 16 residues. In DNA form, the CDR3 reads TGTGCCATCAGTGCGGAAGGACTAGCGGGGGGCAACGAGCAGTACTTC. Encoded protein: CAISAEGLAGGNEQYF.

J is TRBJ1-2 and V is TRBV24-1; D might be TRBD1 (5 bases). V gave up 0 bases and J gave up 7 bases, with 11 bases separating them. This CDR3 has 14 residues. The germline gives CDR1 KGHDR, CDR2 SFDVKD. CDR3 protein: CATSDLSAGGGYTF. The CDR3, as DNA: TGTGCCACCAGTGATTTGTCCGCTGGGGGTGGCTACACCTTC.

The rearrangement uses TRBV25-1 and TRBJ2-5, with D possibly being TRBD1 (5 bases). The V end was cut by 2 bases, the J end by 4 bases, with 8 bases between. The CDR3 covers 13 residues. Germline V lookup: CDR1 MGHDK, CDR2 SYGVNS. In DNA form, the CDR3 reads TGTGCCAGCAGTGAAACAGGCTTAGAGACCCAGTACTTC. Residues: CASSETGLETQYF. The entire variable domain, with the rest obtained from reference TRBV25-1 and TRBJ2-5, is as follows: EADIYQTPRYLVIGTGKKITLECSQTMGHDKMYWYQQDPGMELHLIHYSYGVNSTEKGDLSSESTVSRIRTEHFPLTLESARPSHTSQYLCASSETGLETQYFGPGTRLLVL.

This clonotype was found once. The V and J genes are TRBV6-1 and TRBJ2-7, with 14 positions matching TRBD2. CDR3 length equals 17 residues. In germline, CDR1 is MNHNS, CDR2 SASEGT. Unmatched junction bases numbered 11, after V lost 5 bases and J lost 5 bases. The CDR3, as DNA: TGTGCCAGCAGTAAGACTAGCGGGAGGGCGACGGGGAACGAGCAGTACTTC. It translates to CASSKTSGRATGNEQYF.

The CDR3 region is CASSFWGGGYNEQFF. The DNA for the CDR3 is TGTGCCAGCAGTTTTTGGGGGGGGGGTTACAATGAGCAGTTCTTC. The chain recombines TRBV28 with TRBJ2-1, with 7 bases aligning to TRBD2. Trimming cost V 3 bases and J 4 bases; bases outside gene matches: 6. The CDR3 totals 15 residues. CDR1 is MDHEN and CDR2 is SYDVKM in the germline V gene.

This chain connects TRBV9 to TRBJ2-1; D possibly corresponds to TRBD2 (6 bases). CDR1 and CDR2 (germline): SGDLS, YYNGEE. CDR3 length: 15 amino acids. V was pared by 3 bases and J by 6 bases, with 16 bases between. CDR3 protein: CASSETGTFVNEQFF. The CDR3 DNA follows: TGTGCCAGCAGCGAGACCGGGACTTTCGTCAATGAGCAGTTCTTC.

V is TRBV13 and J is TRBJ2-2, with a weak D call TRBD2 (7 bases). Germline lookup yields CDR1 PRHDT and CDR2 FYEKMQ (reference sequence). V gave up 7 bases and J gave up 1 base, with 13 bases separating them. This CDR3 has 15 amino acids. The CDR3 loop is CASTEGGWNTGELFF. In DNA, the CDR3 is TGTGCCAGCACCGAGGGGGGGTGGAACACCGGGGAGCTGTTTTTT.

J is TRBJ2-3 and V is TRBV5-6, with 8 positions matching TRBD1. Germline V gene lookup returns CDR1 SGHDT and CDR2 YYEEEE. The CDR3 runs to 15 residues. Losses at the gene ends were 1 base for V and 6 bases for J; bases not matched to a gene: 7. The CDR3 is CASSLKGQGVDTQYF. The DNA for the CDR3 is TGTGCCAGCAGCTTGAAAGGACAGGGTGTGGATACGCAGTATTTT.